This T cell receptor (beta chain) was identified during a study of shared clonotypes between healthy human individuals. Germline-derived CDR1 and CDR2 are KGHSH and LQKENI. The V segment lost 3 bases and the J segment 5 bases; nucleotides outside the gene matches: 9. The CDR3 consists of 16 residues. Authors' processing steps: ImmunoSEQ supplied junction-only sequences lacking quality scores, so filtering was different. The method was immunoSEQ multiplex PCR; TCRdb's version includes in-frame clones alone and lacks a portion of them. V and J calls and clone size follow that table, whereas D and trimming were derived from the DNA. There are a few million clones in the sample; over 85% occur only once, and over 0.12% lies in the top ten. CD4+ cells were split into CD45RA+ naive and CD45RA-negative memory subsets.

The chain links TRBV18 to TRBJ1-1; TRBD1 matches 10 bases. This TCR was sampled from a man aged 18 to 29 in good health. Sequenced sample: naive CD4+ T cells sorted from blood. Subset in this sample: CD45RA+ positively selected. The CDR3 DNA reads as TGTGCCAGCTCACCGCGACTGACAGGGGGCTGGACTGAAGCTTTCTTT. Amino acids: CASSPRLTGGWTEAFF.